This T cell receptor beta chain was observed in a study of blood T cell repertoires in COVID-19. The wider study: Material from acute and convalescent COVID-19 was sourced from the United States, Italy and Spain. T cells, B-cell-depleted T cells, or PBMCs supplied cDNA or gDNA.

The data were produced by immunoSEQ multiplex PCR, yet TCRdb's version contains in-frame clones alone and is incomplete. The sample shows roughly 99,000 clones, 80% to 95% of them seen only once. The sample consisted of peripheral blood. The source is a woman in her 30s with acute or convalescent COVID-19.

CDR3 nucleotide sequence: TGTGCCAGCAGTGAAGCCTTCTCCGGGACAGGGGGCTATGAGCAGTTCTTC. Its protein product is CASSEAFSGTGGYEQFF. The chain recombines TRBV6-1 with TRBJ2-1; 12 bases fit TRBD1. J was trimmed by 8 bases and V by 0 bases; bases with no gene match: 8. Germline loops: CDR1 MNHNS, CDR2 SASEGT. This CDR3 contains 17 residues.